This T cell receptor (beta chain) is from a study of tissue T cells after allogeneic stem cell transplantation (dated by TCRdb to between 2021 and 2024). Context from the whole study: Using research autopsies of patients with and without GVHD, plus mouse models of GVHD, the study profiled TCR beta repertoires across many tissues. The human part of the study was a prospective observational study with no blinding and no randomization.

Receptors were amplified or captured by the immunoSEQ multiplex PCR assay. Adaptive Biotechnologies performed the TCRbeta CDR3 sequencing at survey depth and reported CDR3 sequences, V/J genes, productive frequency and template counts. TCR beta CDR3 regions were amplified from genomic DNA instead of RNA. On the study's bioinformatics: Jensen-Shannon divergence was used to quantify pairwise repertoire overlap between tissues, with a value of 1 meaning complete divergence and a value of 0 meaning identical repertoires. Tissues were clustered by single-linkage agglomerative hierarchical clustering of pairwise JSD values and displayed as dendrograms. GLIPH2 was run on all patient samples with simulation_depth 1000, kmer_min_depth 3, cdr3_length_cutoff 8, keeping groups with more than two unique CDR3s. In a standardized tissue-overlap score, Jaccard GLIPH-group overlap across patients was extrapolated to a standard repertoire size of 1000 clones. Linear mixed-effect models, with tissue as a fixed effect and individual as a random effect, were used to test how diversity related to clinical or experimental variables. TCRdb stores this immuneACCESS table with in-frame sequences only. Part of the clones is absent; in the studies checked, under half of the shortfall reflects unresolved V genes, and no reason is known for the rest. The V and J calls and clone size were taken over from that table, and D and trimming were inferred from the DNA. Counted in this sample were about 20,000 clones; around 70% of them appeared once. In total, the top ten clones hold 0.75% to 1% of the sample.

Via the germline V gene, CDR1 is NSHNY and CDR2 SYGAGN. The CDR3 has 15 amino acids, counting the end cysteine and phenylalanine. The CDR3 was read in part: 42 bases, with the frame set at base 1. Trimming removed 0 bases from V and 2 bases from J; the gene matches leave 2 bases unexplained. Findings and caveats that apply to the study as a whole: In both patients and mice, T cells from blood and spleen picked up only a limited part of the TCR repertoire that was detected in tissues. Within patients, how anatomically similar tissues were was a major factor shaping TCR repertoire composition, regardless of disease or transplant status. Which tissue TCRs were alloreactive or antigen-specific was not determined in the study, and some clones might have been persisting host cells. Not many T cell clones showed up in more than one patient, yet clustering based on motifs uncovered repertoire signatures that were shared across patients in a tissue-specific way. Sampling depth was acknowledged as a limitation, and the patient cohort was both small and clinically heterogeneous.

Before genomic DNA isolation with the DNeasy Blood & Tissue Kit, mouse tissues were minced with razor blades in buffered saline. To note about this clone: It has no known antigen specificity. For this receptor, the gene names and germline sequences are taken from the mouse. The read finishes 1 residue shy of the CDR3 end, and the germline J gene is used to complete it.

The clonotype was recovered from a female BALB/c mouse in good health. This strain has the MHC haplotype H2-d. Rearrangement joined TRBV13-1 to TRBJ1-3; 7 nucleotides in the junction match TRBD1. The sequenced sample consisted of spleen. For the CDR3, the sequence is CASSDAQGAGNTLYF. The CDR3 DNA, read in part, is TGTGCCAGCAGTGATGCCCAGGGGGCTGGAAATACGCTCTAT.